The sequence of this T cell receptor (beta chain) was determined in a study of blood T cell repertoires in COVID-19. Study as a whole: Acute-phase and convalescent COVID-19 samples originated in the United States, Italy and Spain. The cDNA or gDNA used as material had been derived from T cells, B-cell-depleted T cells, or PBMCs.

The assay was immunoSEQ multiplex PCR, and TCRdb's table has in-frame clones only and misses some. Here the sample spans a few hundred thousand clones, 88% being singletons. Patients of the Seattle cohort, enrolled during active infection, were followed longitudinally. V dropped 0 bases and J dropped 11 bases, with 11 bases sitting between them. This CDR3 spans 13 amino acids. The rearrangement joins TRBV23-1 to TRBJ1-5, with D unresolved. TRBV23-1 is filed as an ORF, its function uncertain. The specimen was peripheral blood. This TCR came from a woman between 45 and 60 years old with COVID-19, enrolled during active disease. CDR3 sequence (DNA): TGCGCCAGCAGTCAATCTTCGGGTTCAGCCCAGCATTTT. As protein: CASSQSSGSAQHF.